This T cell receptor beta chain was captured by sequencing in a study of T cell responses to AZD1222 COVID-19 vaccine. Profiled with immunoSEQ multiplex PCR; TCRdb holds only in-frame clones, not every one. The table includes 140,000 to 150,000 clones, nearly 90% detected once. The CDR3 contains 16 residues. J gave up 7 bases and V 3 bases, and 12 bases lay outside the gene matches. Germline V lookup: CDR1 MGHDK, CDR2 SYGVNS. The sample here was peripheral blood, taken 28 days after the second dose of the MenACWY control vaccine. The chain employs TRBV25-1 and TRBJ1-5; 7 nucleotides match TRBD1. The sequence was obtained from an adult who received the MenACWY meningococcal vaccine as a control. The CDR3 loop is CASSESTGLKQQPQHF. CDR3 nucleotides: TGTGCCAGCAGTGAGTCGACAGGGCTTAAGCAACAGCCCCAGCATTTT.